The 18 T cell receptor beta chains listed next were all sequenced from one sample in a study of cytomegalovirus exposure and HLA in healthy donors. Researchers ran the PCR with 60 Vbeta and 13 Jbeta primers. Profiling relied on immunoSEQ multiplex PCR, and the TCRdb table lists in-frame clones only, not all of them. Here the sample spans around 63,000 clones, over 75% being singletons. Sequencing was carried out using PBMCs. These receptors came from a man aged 40-49 years in good health and CMV-seronegative.

This chain links TRBV21-1 with TRBJ2-3; TRBD2, the table's D call, was not compared with the DNA. TRBV21-1 is annotated as a pseudogene. The CDR3 runs 19 residues. The CDR3 sequence is CASRGPRSRTSGSWDTQYF. CDR3 nucleotide sequence: TGTGCCAGCAGAGGTCCGCGTTCCCGGACTAGCGGGAGTTGGGATACGCAGTATTTT.

The chain joins TRBV7-6 to TRBJ2-7, with 9 positions matching TRBD1. After removal of 5 bases from V and 6 bases from J, the junction contained 8 bases not matched to a gene. This CDR3 has 14 residues. CDR1 and CDR2 from the germline V gene are SGHVS and FNYEAQ. The DNA of the CDR3 is TGTGCCAGCAGCCACGGACAGGGGTCGGGCGAGCAGTACTTC. Translated: CASSHGQGSGEQYF.

To note about this clone: This sequence is one base from a far larger clone and is likely a read error. Other DNA sequences within the sample encode an identical CDR3. The chain recombines TRBV2 with TRBJ2-1, with 7 bases fitting TRBD2. Germline loops: CDR1 SNHLY, CDR2 FYNNEI. The CDR3 runs to 16 residues. The CDR3 protein is CASSEPSGASYNEQFF. The CDR3 nucleotides are TGTGCTAGCAGTGAACCTAGCGGTGCCTCCTACAATGAGCAGTTCTTC.

The chain links TRBV5-8 to TRBJ2-7; TRBD1 aligns across 9 bases. Germline trimming cut 4 bases from V and 3 bases from J; bases unmatched to any gene: 8. The CDR3 has 15 residues. Germline CDR1 is SGHTS and CDR2 is YDEGEE. The CDR3 sequence: CASSVGTGPYYEQYF. The CDR3 DNA reads as TGTGCCAGCAGCGTTGGGACAGGGCCTTACTACGAGCAGTACTTC.

CDR3 residues: CASSFRTSGRVNEQFF. CDR3 DNA: TGTGCCAGCAGCTTTCGCACTAGCGGGAGGGTCAATGAGCAGTTCTTC. The chain joins TRBV5-4 to TRBJ2-1; 13 bases agree with TRBD2. In germline, CDR1 is SGHNT, CDR2 YYREEE (reference sequence). V was pared by 2 bases and J by 6 bases, with 5 bases of the junction left unmatched. The CDR3 runs to 16 residues.

This chain uses TRBV9 with TRBJ2-1; 10 bases line up with TRBD2. Germline values: CDR1 SGDLS, CDR2 YYNGEE. This CDR3 region has 16 residues. The ends lost 0 bases at V and 8 bases at J; junction bases unmatched: 8. CDR3 sequence: CASSVGRSGRGDEQFF. The CDR3 bases are TGTGCCAGCAGCGTAGGAAGGAGCGGGAGGGGGGATGAGCAGTTCTTC.

V gene TRBV11-3 combines with J gene TRBJ2-1; TRBD1 matches at 10 bases. V lost 5 bases, J lost 8 bases, and 9 bases stayed unmatched. There are 15 residues in the CDR3. Germline CDR1 reads SGHNT; CDR2 reads YENEEA. This CDR3 reads CASSNRDRGDYEQFF. Written as DNA, the CDR3 is TGTGCCAGCAGCAACCGGGACAGGGGAGACTATGAGCAGTTCTTC.

Comments on this clone: One junction end does not reproduce the germline sequence, and a read error may be involved. This rearrangement joins TRBV7-9 to TRBJ1-1; D remains unclear. The CDR3 sequence is 10 residues long. Germline V gives CDR1 SEHNR, CDR2 FQNEAQ (reference sequence). This chain's CDR3 is CASSLRAGGF. The CDR3 nucleotides are TGTGCCAGCAGCTTACGTGCGGGAGGGTTT.

This clone has just a few counts. The CDR3: CASSISGGLQDTQYF. For the CDR3, the DNA is TGCGCCAGCAGCATTAGCGGGGGACTACAAGATACGCAGTATTTT. This sequence joins TRBV5-1 and TRBJ2-3; 9 bases line up with TRBD2. The CDR3 consists of 15 residues. From germline, CDR1 is SGHRS and CDR2 YFSETQ. J was trimmed by 5 bases and V by 4 bases; bases with no gene match: 8.

This clone was observed a handful of times. The chain links TRBV29-1 to TRBJ2-7; TRBD1 might be the D (6 bases). This CDR3 has 16 residues. Trimming removed 0 bases at V and 0 bases at J, with 15 bases between. Germline CDR1 SQVTM, CDR2 ANQGSEA. Here the CDR3 reads CSVEDLRGQSSYEQYF. CDR3 nucleotides: TGCAGCGTTGAAGACCTTAGGGGACAAAGCTCCTACGAGCAGTACTTC.

Here the CDR3 DNA reads TGTGCCAGCAGCGGTGAACTAGGTGGAAATGAGCAGTTCTTC. Amino acid sequence: CASSGELGGNEQFF. The rearrangement uses TRBV7-9 and TRBJ2-1; perhaps TRBD2 as D (5 bases). Germline assignment: CDR1 SEHNR and CDR2 FQNEAQ (reference sequence). The CDR3 loop spans 14 amino acids. V was shortened by 5 bases and J by 7 bases, with 15 bases between the two germline ends.

The J gene is TRBJ2-6, the V gene TRBV6-5, with D uncertain. The CDR3 consists of 15 residues. Trimming removed 5 bases from V and 1 base from J, with 9 bases in between. The germline CDR1 and CDR2 sequences are MNHEY and SVGAGI. The CDR3 is CASSASLSGANVLTF. The CDR3 DNA reads as TGTGCCAGCAGTGCGTCCTTGTCTGGGGCCAACGTCCTGACTTTC.

The genes are TRBV20-1 and TRBJ1-1; tentative D call: TRBD1 (5 bases). This CDR3 spans 11 amino acids. Germline V gene data show CDR1 as DFQATT and CDR2 as SNEGSKA (reference sequence). CDR3 nucleotides: TGCAGGTTAGGGGCCAACACTGAAGCTTTCTTT. Amino acids: CRLGANTEAFF.

V gene TRBV6-5 combines with J gene TRBJ1-1; 7 bases are shared with TRBD1. The CDR3 has 15 amino acids. CDR1 is MNHEY and CDR2 is SVGAGI in the germline V gene. Trimming removed 6 bases from V and 7 bases from J; junction bases left unmatched: 14. CDR3: CASSDGQGGAFEAFF. The CDR3 DNA reads TGTGCCAGCAGCGACGGGCAAGGGGGCGCGTTTGAAGCTTTCTTT.

This chain uses TRBV11-2 with TRBJ2-5; TRBD2 agrees at 12 bases. CDR1 and CDR2 from the germline V gene are SGHAT and FQNNGV. This CDR3 region has 15 residues. The J segment lost 0 bases and the V segment lost 11 bases, leaving 7 bases of the junction unmatched. CDR3 protein: CAVTSGGAHQETQYF. The CDR3 region has the DNA TGTGCCGTGACTAGCGGGGGTGCCCACCAAGAGACCCAGTACTTC.

The V and J genes are TRBV6-5 and TRBJ2-1; 10 bases line up with TRBD1. The germline V gene has CDR1 MNHEY and CDR2 SVGAGI. V was clipped by 4 bases and J by 4 bases; unmatched bases: 4. CDR3 length equals 15 residues. CDR3 bases: TGTGCCAGCAGTTCGGGACAGGGGCCATACAATGAGCAGTTCTTC. It specifies CASSSGQGPYNEQFF.

There are a few counts of this clone. This may be a read error, as it is one base from a much larger clone. Other DNA sequences from this sample encode an identical CDR3 as well. V and J are TRBV7-9 and TRBJ1-5, with D possibly matching TRBD1 (5 bases). Germline lookup yields CDR1 SEHNR and CDR2 FQNEAQ (reference sequence). CDR3 length equals 15 residues. The DNA of the CDR3 is TGCGCCAGCAGCTTTTCAGGAGCGGGGGATCAGCCCCAGCATTTT. This sequence encodes CASSFSGAGDQPQHF.

The chain carries TRBV9 and TRBJ2-3; D is ambiguous. V was cut by 9 bases and J by 1 base, with 15 bases left in between. CDR3 size: 14 residues. Germline-derived CDR1 and CDR2 are SGDLS and YYNGEE. CDR3 sequence: CAIPQEKGTDTQYF. CDR3 coding DNA: TGTGCCATCCCCCAAGAGAAAGGCACAGATACGCAGTATTTT.